This T cell receptor (beta chain) came from a study of T cell changes during pregnancy in multiple sclerosis. Generated by immunoSEQ multiplex PCR, the TCRdb table keeps only in-frame clones and is missing some. The table includes more than 80,000 clones, around 96% detected once. CDR1 is KGHSH, CDR2 LQKENI, per germline. The ends were cut back, 6 bases at V and 5 bases at J, with 19 bases in the middle. This CDR3 is built from 15 residues. The TCR originated in a female donor with multiple sclerosis, enrolled in a pregnancy study. This chain connects TRBV18 to TRBJ1-1, with D perhaps matching TRBD1 (5 bases). The sample consisted of peripheral blood, taken in the second trimester of pregnancy. CDR3 sequence: CASSNTHRSGTEAFF. The CDR3 DNA reads as TGTGCCAGCTCCAATACTCACAGGAGTGGTACTGAAGCTTTCTTT. Variable domain in full (rest from reference TRBV18 and TRBJ1-1): NAGVMQNPRHLVRRRGQEARLRCSPMKGHSHVYWYRQLPEEGLKFMVYLQKENIIDESGMPKERFSAEFPKEGPSILRIQQVVRGDSAAYFCASSNTHRSGTEAFFGQGTRLTVV.